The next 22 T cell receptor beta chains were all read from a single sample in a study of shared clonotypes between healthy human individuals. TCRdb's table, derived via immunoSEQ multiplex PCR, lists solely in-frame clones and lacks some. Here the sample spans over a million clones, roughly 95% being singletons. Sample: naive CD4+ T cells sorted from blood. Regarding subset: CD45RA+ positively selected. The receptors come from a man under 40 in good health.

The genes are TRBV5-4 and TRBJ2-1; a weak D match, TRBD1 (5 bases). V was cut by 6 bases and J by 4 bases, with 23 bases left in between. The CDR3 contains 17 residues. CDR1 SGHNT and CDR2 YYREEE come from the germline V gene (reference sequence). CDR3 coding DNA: TGTGCCAGCACCCTAATTCCCCGGCACAGGCCTTACAATGAGCAGTTCTTC. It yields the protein CASTLIPRHRPYNEQFF.

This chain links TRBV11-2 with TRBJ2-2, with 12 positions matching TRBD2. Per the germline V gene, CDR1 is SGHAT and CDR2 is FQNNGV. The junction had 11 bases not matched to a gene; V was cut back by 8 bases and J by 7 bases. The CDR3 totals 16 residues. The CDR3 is CASVGGLAGSGGELFF. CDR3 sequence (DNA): TGTGCCAGCGTAGGGGGACTAGCGGGTTCTGGCGGGGAGCTGTTTTTT.

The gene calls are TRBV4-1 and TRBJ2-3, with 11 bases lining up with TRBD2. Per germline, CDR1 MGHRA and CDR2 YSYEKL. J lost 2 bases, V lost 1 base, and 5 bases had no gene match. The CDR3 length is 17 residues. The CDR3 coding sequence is TGCGCCAGCAGCCAAGGGTCGACTAGCGGGACCACAGATACGCAGTATTTT. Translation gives CASSQGSTSGTTDTQYF.

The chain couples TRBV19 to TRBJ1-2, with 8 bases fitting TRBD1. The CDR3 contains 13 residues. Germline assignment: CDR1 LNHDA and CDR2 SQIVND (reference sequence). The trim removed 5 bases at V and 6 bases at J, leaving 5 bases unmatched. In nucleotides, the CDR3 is TGTGCCAGTAGTGGACGGACAGGGAATGGCTACACCTTC. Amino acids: CASSGRTGNGYTF.

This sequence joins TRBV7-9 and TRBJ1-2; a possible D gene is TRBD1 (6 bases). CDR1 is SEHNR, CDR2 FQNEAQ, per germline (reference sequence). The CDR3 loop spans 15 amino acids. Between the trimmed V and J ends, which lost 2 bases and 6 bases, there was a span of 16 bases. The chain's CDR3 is CASSLMGAGADGYTF. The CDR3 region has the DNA TGTGCCAGCAGCTTAATGGGGGCAGGGGCAGATGGCTACACCTTC.

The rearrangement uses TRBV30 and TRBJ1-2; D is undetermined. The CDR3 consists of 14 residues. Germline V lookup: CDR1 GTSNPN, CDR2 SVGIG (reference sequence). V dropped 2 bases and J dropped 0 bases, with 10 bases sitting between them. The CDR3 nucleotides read TGTGCCTGGAGTTGGCCAGGAGCTAACTATGGCTACACCTTC. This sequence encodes CAWSWPGANYGYTF.

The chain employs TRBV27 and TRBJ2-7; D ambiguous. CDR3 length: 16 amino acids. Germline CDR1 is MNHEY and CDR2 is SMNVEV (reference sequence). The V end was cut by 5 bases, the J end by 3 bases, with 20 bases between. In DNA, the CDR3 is TGTGCCAGCAGTCGACCCTGGAAGACCTTGGGCTACGAGCAGTACTTC. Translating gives CASSRPWKTLGYEQYF.

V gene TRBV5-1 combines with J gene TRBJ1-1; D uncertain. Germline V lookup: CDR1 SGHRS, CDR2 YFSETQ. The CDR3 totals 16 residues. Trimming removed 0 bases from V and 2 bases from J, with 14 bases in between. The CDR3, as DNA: TGCGCCAGCAGCTTGGACCCCGTAGCGGCAAACACTGAAGCTTTCTTT. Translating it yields CASSLDPVAANTEAFF.

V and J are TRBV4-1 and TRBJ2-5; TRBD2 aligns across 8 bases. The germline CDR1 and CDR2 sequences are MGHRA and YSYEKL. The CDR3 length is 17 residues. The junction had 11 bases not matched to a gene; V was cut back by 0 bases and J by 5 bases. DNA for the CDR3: TGCGCCAGCAGCCAAGATCGGGTAGCGGGAAGGGGGGAGACCCAGTACTTC. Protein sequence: CASSQDRVAGRGETQYF.

The CDR3, as DNA: TGCGCCAGCAGCGTTTCTACCGGTAGTATGAACACTGAAGCTTTCTTT. This translates into CASSVSTGSMNTEAFF. The rearrangement links TRBV5-1 to TRBJ1-1, with no clear D. The CDR3 runs 16 residues. Trimming took off 4 bases at V and 0 bases at J, with 16 bases between the two ends. Germline CDR1 reads SGHRS; CDR2 reads YFSETQ.

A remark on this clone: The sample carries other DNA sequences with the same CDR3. CDR3 bases: TGCGCCAGCAGCCGGGGGTTTCAAGAGACCCAGTACTTC. Translated, it gives CASSRGFQETQYF. The V call is TRBV5-1, the J call TRBJ2-5; a possible D gene is TRBD2 (6 bases). The CDR3 covers 13 residues. Germline values: CDR1 SGHRS, CDR2 YFSETQ. V dropped 4 bases and J dropped 2 bases, with 9 bases sitting between them.

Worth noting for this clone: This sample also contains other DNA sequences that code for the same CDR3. CDR3 amino acids: CASSESGRRNTEAFF. In nucleotides, the CDR3 is TGCGCCAGCAGTGAGTCAGGGCGGCGGAACACTGAAGCTTTCTTT. The chain recombines TRBV10-2 with TRBJ1-1; unclear D gene. This CDR3 is built from 15 residues. Germline CDR1 WSHSY, CDR2 SAAADI. Trimming removed 0 bases at V and 1 base at J, with 9 bases between.

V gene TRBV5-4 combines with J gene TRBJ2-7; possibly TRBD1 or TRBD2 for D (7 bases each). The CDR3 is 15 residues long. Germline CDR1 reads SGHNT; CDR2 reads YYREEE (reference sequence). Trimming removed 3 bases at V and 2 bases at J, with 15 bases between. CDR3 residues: CASSSKRDRAYEQYF. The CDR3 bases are TGTGCCAGCAGCTCGAAGCGGGACAGAGCCTACGAGCAGTACTTC.

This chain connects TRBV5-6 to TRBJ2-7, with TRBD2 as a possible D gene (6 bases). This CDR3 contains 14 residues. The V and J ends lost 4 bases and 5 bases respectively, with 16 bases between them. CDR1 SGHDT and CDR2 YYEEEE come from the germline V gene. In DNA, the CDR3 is TGTGCCAGCAGCCGGAGGACTAAGTTTAACGAGCAGTACTTC. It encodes CASSRRTKFNEQYF.

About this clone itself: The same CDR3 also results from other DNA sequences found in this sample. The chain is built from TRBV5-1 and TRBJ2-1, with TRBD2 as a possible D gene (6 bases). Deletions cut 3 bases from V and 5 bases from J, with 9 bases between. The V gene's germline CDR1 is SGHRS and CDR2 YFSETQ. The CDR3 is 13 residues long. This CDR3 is CASSSLADNEQFF. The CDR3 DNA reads TGCGCCAGCAGCTCACTAGCAGACAATGAGCAGTTCTTC.

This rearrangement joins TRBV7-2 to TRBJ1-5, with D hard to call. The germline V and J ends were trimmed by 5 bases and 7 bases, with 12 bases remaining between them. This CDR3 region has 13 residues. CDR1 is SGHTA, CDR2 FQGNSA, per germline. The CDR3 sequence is CASSLDIWQPQHF. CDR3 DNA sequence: TGTGCCAGCAGCCTCGACATTTGGCAGCCCCAGCATTTT.

The CDR3, as DNA: TGTGCCAGCAGCTCCCCGGTAGGGTCCCACGAGCAGTACTTC. Its translation: CASSSPVGSHEQYF. This sequence joins TRBV5-5 and TRBJ2-7; D remains ambiguous. Trimming pared 3 bases from V and 5 bases from J, leaving 15 bases between. Looked up from germline, CDR1 is SGHKS and CDR2 is YYEKEE (reference sequence). This CDR3 region has 14 residues.

The CDR3 region is CASSSGVRETQYF. DNA for the CDR3: TGTGCCAGCAGTTCAGGGGTTCGAGAGACCCAGTACTTC. The chain employs TRBV6-1 and TRBJ2-5, with D maybe TRBD1 (6 bases). Germline CDR1 is MNHNS and CDR2 is SASEGT. Trimming cost V 5 bases and J 4 bases, with 11 bases left between them. CDR3 length equals 13 residues.

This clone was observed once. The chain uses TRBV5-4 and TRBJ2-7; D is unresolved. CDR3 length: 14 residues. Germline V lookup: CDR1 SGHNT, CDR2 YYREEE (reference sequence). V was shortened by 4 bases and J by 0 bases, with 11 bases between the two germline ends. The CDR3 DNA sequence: TGTGCCAGCAGCGGCCCGAGACTCTCCTACGAGCAGTACTTC. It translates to CASSGPRLSYEQYF.

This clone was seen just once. CDR3 nucleotide sequence: TGCGCCAGCAGCTCAGGAGGTTTGGGAACAAACGGGGAGCTGTTTTTT. It specifies CASSSGGLGTNGELFF. The rearrangement joins TRBV5-1 to TRBJ2-2; D might be TRBD2 (5 bases). This CDR3 has 16 amino acids. Germline values: CDR1 SGHRS, CDR2 YFSETQ. Trimming pared 3 bases from V and 7 bases from J, leaving 19 bases between.

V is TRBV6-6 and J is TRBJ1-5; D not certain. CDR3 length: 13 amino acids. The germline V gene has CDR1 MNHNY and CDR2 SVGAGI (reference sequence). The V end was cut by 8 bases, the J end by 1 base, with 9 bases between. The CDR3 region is CASAYISNQPQHF. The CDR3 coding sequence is TGTGCCAGCGCGTACATAAGCAATCAGCCCCAGCATTTT.

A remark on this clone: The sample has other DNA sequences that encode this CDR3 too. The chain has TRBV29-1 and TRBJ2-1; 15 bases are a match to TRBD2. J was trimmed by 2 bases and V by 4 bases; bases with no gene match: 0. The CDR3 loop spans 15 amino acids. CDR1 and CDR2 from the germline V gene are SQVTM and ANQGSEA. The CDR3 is CSVGTSGRAYNEQFF. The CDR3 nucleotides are TGCAGCGTTGGGACTAGCGGGAGGGCCTACAATGAGCAGTTCTTC.